Presented here are 17 T cell receptor beta chains from one specimen sequenced in a study of cytomegalovirus exposure and HLA in healthy donors. Assay used: immunoSEQ multiplex PCR; TCRdb lists only in-frame clones, some missing. The profile shows 150,000 to 200,000 clones, approximately 89% of them singletons. Sequenced input: PBMCs. The receptors originated from a man aged 18 to 30 in good health and CMV-seropositive.

The rearrangement joins TRBV28 to TRBJ1-5, with D possibly being TRBD1 (5 bases). CDR3 length equals 14 residues. V lost 6 bases to trimming and J lost 0 bases, with 9 bases between them. The germline CDR1 and CDR2 sequences are MDHEN and SYDVKM. CDR3 bases: TGTGCCAGCAGGAGGCAGGGTAGCAATCAGCCCCAGCATTTT. It specifies CASRRQGSNQPQHF.

The rearrangement joins TRBV2 to TRBJ2-1, with 9 bases fitting TRBD2. Germline V CDR1 and CDR2: SNHLY, FYNNEI. The V and J ends lost 6 bases and 7 bases, in that order; junction bases with no gene match: 10. The CDR3 sequence is 15 residues long. The CDR3 coding sequence is TGTGCCAGCAGCGATCGCGGGAGGGTAACGAATGAGCAGTTCTTC. This encodes CASSDRGRVTNEQFF.

The chain combines TRBV6-1 with TRBJ1-2, with 9 bases lining up with TRBD1. Losses at the gene ends were 4 bases for V and 8 bases for J; bases not matched to a gene: 11. Germline values: CDR1 MNHNS, CDR2 SASEGT. This CDR3 is built from 15 residues. CDR3: CASSAGGTGMLGYTF. The CDR3 DNA reads TGTGCCAGCAGTGCCGGTGGGACAGGGATGTTGGGCTACACCTTC.

The chain links TRBV11-1 to TRBJ2-1, with D tentatively TRBD2 (6 bases). The CDR3 is 16 residues long. The germline V gene encodes CDR1 SGHAT and CDR2 FQDESV (reference sequence). Trimming took 3 bases from V and 4 from J, leaving 16 bases between them. Here the CDR3 DNA reads TGTGCCAGCAGCTTCGGGGGTGAAAGCAGGTACAATGAGCAGTTCTTC. It yields the protein CASSFGGESRYNEQFF.

The table lists this clone with a count of one. The chain carries TRBV28 and TRBJ1-1, with 9 nucleotides matching TRBD1. Germline V lookup: CDR1 MDHEN, CDR2 SYDVKM. The V and J ends lost 4 bases and 3 bases, in that order; junction bases with no gene match: 12. The CDR3 covers 17 residues. Here the CDR3 reads CASSSHNAQGADTEAFF. CDR3 bases: TGTGCCAGCAGTTCCCACAACGCACAGGGGGCCGACACTGAAGCTTTCTTT.

The chain recombines TRBV7-9 with TRBJ2-3; maybe TRBD2 (5 bases). CDR1 is SEHNR and CDR2 is FQNEAQ in the germline V gene (reference sequence). Trimming shortened V by 1 base and J by 3 bases, and 11 bases separated the two germline ends. This CDR3 comprises 15 residues. This CDR3 is CASSLGDRDTDTQYF. CDR3 DNA: TGTGCCAGCAGCTTAGGAGATCGGGATACAGATACGCAGTATTTT.

The chain recombines TRBV6-1 with TRBJ2-5, with TRBD1 matching 9 bases. This CDR3 contains 13 residues. The V gene's germline CDR1 is MNHNS and CDR2 SASEGT. With 6 bases clipped from V and 3 bases from J, the junction kept 2 bases outside the gene matches. The DNA for the CDR3 is TGTGCCAGCAGGGACAGGGGTAAAGAGACCCAGTACTTC. It specifies CASRDRGKETQYF.

The rearrangement joins TRBV6-1 to TRBJ2-2; 9 nucleotides line up with TRBD1. The CDR3 sequence is 16 residues long. Germline V gene lookup returns CDR1 MNHNS and CDR2 SASEGT. The trim removed 6 bases at V and 0 bases at J, leaving 5 bases unmatched. The CDR3 here is CASSEQGAPNTGELFF. The CDR3 nucleotides are TGTGCCAGCAGCGAACAGGGGGCCCCGAACACCGGGGAGCTGTTTTTT.

This clone has only a few counts. V is TRBV30 and J is TRBJ1-1, with unresolved D. Trimming left V 3 bases short and J 0 bases short, with 8 bases between. The CDR3 sequence is 13 residues long. The germline CDR1 and CDR2 sequences are GTSNPN and SVGIG (reference sequence). The CDR3 DNA reads TGTGCCTGGAGACAGAACATGAACACTGAAGCTTTCTTT. Translation gives CAWRQNMNTEAFF.

The chain is built from TRBV2 and TRBJ1-1; D unclear. The CDR3 length is 13 residues. V gave up 1 base and J gave up 6 bases, with 9 bases separating them. Germline V gene data show CDR1 as SNHLY and CDR2 as FYNNEI. CDR3 sequence (DNA): TGTGCCAGCAGTGAAGTAGTAAACTCTGAAGCTTTCTTT. It specifies CASSEVVNSEAFF.

This clone came up once. This chain connects TRBV29-1 to TRBJ2-1; tentatively, D is TRBD2 (6 bases). The CDR3 sequence is 14 residues long. V lost 7 bases and J 2 bases, leaving 15 bases between the germline ends. The germline CDR1 and CDR2 sequences are SQVTM and ANQGSEA. CDR3 DNA: TGCAGCGCCGAGGGACTCCAACCCTACAATGAGCAGTTCTTC. This sequence encodes CSAEGLQPYNEQFF.

CDR3 protein: CASSLGQSIADTQYF. The CDR3 bases are TGTGCCAGCAGCTTAGGGCAGTCGATCGCAGATACGCAGTATTTT. The chain joins TRBV7-9 to TRBJ2-3; D is ambiguous. CDR1 and CDR2 (germline): SEHNR, FQNEAQ (reference sequence). The CDR3 is made up of 15 amino acids. Trimming pared 1 base from V and 4 bases from J, leaving 12 bases between.

The chain links TRBV7-8 to TRBJ2-3, with D perhaps TRBD2 (5 bases). There are 15 residues in the CDR3. Germline lookup yields CDR1 SGHVS and CDR2 FQNEAQ. V lost 1 base to trimming and J lost 1 base, with 9 bases between them. The CDR3 here is CASSLGVSGTDTQYF. CDR3 in DNA: TGTGCCAGCAGCTTAGGAGTTAGCGGCACAGATACGCAGTATTTT.

This chain uses TRBV2 with TRBJ2-7, with unresolved D. CDR3 size: 14 residues. V was shortened by 3 bases and J by 3 bases, with 12 bases between the two germline ends. Germline loops: CDR1 SNHLY, CDR2 FYNNEI. CDR3: CASSDPQTNYEQYF. CDR3 nucleotides: TGTGCCAGCAGTGACCCCCAAACAAACTACGAGCAGTACTTC.

The chain carries TRBV6-7 and TRBJ2-1; 11 bases agree with TRBD2. TRBV6-7 falls under the ORF class, with uncertain function. V shed 6 bases and J 6 bases; nucleotides not matched to a gene: 7. This CDR3 has 15 amino acids. The CDR3 coding sequence is TGTGCCAGCAGAAATAGCGGGAGGGCGTTCAATGAGCAGTTCTTC. This encodes CASRNSGRAFNEQFF.

In this sample, this clone turned up once. This chain connects TRBV27 to TRBJ2-1, with 15 bases identical to TRBD2. Germline V gives CDR1 MNHEY, CDR2 SMNVEV (reference sequence). After removal of 5 bases from V and 6 bases from J, the junction contained 11 bases not matched to a gene. The CDR3 has 18 amino acids. The DNA for the CDR3 is TGTGCCAGCAGTCCCGGACTAGCGGGAGGGCCTGGAGGCAATGAGCAGTTCTTC. This codes for CASSPGLAGGPGGNEQFF.

The chain uses TRBV5-4 and TRBJ1-1, with D uncertain. Germline V lookup: CDR1 SGHNT, CDR2 YYREEE (reference sequence). CDR3 size: 13 residues. With 0 bases removed from V and 4 bases from J, the gap between germline ends came to 7 bases. This CDR3 reads CASSLGGSTEAFF. The CDR3 DNA reads TGTGCCAGCAGCTTGGGCGGGAGCACTGAAGCTTTCTTT.